A single sample is the source of the 3 T cell receptor beta chains below, sequenced in a study. TCRdb called the 5' RACE reads again in MiXCR, with one record for every CDR3 protein. This sample has approximately 50,000 distinct CDR3 sequences, with around 21% found just once. Cells sorted as Tregs were CD4+, CD25+ and CD127-/low. The specimen was tumor-infiltrating Tregs sorted from the breast tumor. These receptors were collected from a female donor with breast cancer.

This clonotype has at least ten counts. The chain combines TRBV5-1 with TRBJ2-2; D might be TRBD1 (5 bases). V gave up 3 bases and J gave up 0 bases, with 6 bases separating them. The germline gives CDR1 SGHRS, CDR2 YFSETQ. The CDR3 extends over 14 amino acids. The CDR3, as DNA: TGCGCCAGCAGCTCAGGGTCGAACACCGGGGAGCTGTTTTTT. Its protein product is CASSSGSNTGELFF.

This clonotype was detected only a few times. The chain employs TRBV30 and TRBJ2-7; D possibly corresponds to TRBD1 (5 bases). CDR3 length: 14 residues. In germline, CDR1 is GTSNPN, CDR2 SVGIG (reference sequence). Between the trimmed V and J ends, which lost 0 bases and 2 bases, there was a span of 11 bases. CDR3: CAWSVPPGTYEQYF. CDR3 DNA: TGTGCCTGGAGTGTCCCACCAGGGACCTACGAGCAGTACTTC.

This clonotype was detected only once. At one end, the junction sequence differs from germline, possibly due to a read error. The rearrangement links TRBV4-3 to TRBJ1-1; TRBD1 matches at 9 bases. The CDR3 consists of 16 residues. Per the germline V gene, CDR1 is LGHNA and CDR2 is YSLEER. As DNA, the CDR3 is TGTGCCAGCAGCCAAGGAGGAACAGGGGGCGAAATTGAAGCTTTCTTT. This gives the protein CASSQGGTGGEIEAFF.